The rows below give T cell receptor beta chains drawn from one sample of a study of blood T cell repertoires in COVID-19. Assay used: immunoSEQ multiplex PCR; TCRdb lists only in-frame clones, some missing. The sample yields about 220,000 clones, about 80% seen once. The sequenced sample was PBMCs or T cells enriched from blood (not recorded which). These receptors were taken from a woman between 45 and 65 years old who had been exposed to COVID-19. The CDR3 runs from the conserved cysteine through the conserved F or W. A D gene is named only where the DNA matches it firmly. Size tells how often a clone was seen (once, few, many) or the class of an expanded clone, and some rows leave it out.

v_call	clone_size	j_call	d_call	cdr3_nt	cdr3_aa
TRBV5-1	NA	TRBJ1-1	TRBD1	TGCGCCAGCAGCGTGGGGACAGGGCCCTTATCGATCTTT	CASSVGTGPLSIF
TRBV7-9	NA	TRBJ2-3	NA	TGTGCCAGCAGCTTCCAGGGAAAAAATACGCAGTATTTT	CASSFQGKNTQYF
TRBV27	NA	TRBJ2-1	TRBD2	TGTGCCAGCAGTTTTGGACTCCTAGCGGGGGGTAGGGAAAATGAGCAGTTCTTC	CASSFGLLAGGRENEQFF
TRBV5-6	NA	TRBJ2-1	TRBD2	TGTGCCAGCAGCTTAACGGGACTAGCGGGGAAGTACAATGAGCAGTTCTTC	CASSLTGLAGKYNEQFF
TRBV6-1	NA	TRBJ1-6	NA	TGTGCCAGCAGTGAATCGAGAGGCAATTCACCCCTCCACTTT	CASSESRGNSPLHF
TRBV5-1	once	TRBJ1-3	NA	TGCGCCAGCAGCTTGGAACCGGGGAACTCTGGAAACACCATATATTTT	CASSLEPGNSGNTIYF
TRBV5-1	NA	TRBJ1-6	TRBD1	TGCGCCAGCAGCTTCGGGACAGAGTCTTATCCCCTCCACTTT	CASSFGTESYPLHF
TRBV30	NA	TRBJ1-1	TRBD1	TGTGCCTGGAGTCAGGGGGCTCTGCGGACTGAAGCTTTCTTT	CAWSQGALRTEAFF
TRBV19	NA	TRBJ1-5	TRBD1	TGTGCCAGTTCCACAGGGGGAGGTCAGCCCCAGCATTTT	CASSTGGGQPQHF
TRBV24-1	NA	TRBJ2-2	NA	TGTGCCACCAGTGATTTAGTAGGCGGGGTCCATAACACCGGGGAGCTGTTTTTT	CATSDLVGGVHNTGELFF
TRBV5-6	NA	TRBJ1-3	TRBD1	TGTGCCAGCAGCCGCGACAGGGATTATGGAAACACCATATATTTT	CASSRDRDYGNTIYF